This T cell receptor (beta chain) was recovered during a study of OX40 agonist ivuxolimab in advanced cancers. Study background: An agonistic human IgG2 monoclonal antibody against OX40 (CD134) was given. A history of anti-PD-1, anti-PD-L1 or anti-CTLA-4 therapy was acceptable, and more than 30% had some.

The V end lost 1 base, the J end lost 0 bases, and 13 bases lay between the germline ends. Germline values: CDR1 SGHVS, CDR2 FNYEAQ. This CDR3 has 16 residues. In the case of this clone: What it recognizes is unknown.

Repertoires were generated with immunoSEQ multiplex PCR, while TCRdb's copy carries only in-frame clones and drops some. Altogether some 82,000 clones are present, roughly 88% being singletons, with the ten largest covering about 0.8%. The study, taken as a whole, reports: Antigen specificity of clonally expanded peripheral T cells was not established.

The receptor comes from an adult with an advanced solid tumor such as melanoma, head and neck, liver or kidney cancer. The V gene is TRBV7-6, the J gene TRBJ2-7; D is possibly TRBD2 (6 bases). Sequences were derived from CD4+ or CD8+ T cells sorted from blood, sampled in a trial of the OX40 agonist ivuxolimab. The CDR3 DNA reads as TGTGCCAGCAGCTTAGGTCCAGCGGGTCCCTCCTACGAGCAGTACTTC. Amino acid sequence: CASSLGPAGPSYEQYF.